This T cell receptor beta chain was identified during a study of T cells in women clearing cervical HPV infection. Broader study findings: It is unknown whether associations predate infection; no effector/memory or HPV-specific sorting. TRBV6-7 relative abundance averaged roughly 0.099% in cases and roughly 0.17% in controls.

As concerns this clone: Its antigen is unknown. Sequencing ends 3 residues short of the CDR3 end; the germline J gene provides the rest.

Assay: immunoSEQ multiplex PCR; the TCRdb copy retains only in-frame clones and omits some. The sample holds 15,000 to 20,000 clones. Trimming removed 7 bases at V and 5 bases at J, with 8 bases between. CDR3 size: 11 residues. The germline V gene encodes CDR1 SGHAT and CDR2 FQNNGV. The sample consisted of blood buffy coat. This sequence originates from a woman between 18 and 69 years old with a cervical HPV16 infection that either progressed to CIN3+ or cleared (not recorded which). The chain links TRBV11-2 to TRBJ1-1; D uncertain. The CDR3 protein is CASTAGTEAFF. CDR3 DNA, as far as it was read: TGTGCCAGCACGGCCGGGACTGAA.